One sample yielded the 8 T cell receptor beta chains listed below, sequenced in a study of blood T cell repertoires in COVID-19. Here immunoSEQ multiplex PCR was the method, and the copy in TCRdb shows in-frame clones only, minus some. The table records about 280,000 clones, around nine tenths of them present only once. Sequencing was done on a sample of PBMCs or T cells enriched from blood (not recorded which). The source is an older woman who had recovered from COVID-19.

V and J are TRBV28 and TRBJ2-1; 11 nucleotides align to TRBD1. This CDR3 has 16 amino acids. J lost 6 bases, V lost 5 bases, and 9 bases had no gene match. Per the germline V gene, CDR1 is MDHEN and CDR2 is SYDVKM. The CDR3 sequence is CASSAAPGQGVNEQFF. The CDR3 DNA reads as TGTGCCAGCAGTGCCGCCCCGGGACAGGGGGTCAATGAGCAGTTCTTC.

The V gene is TRBV19, the J gene TRBJ2-7, with a tentative D call TRBD1 (5 bases). The CDR3 covers 11 residues. CDR1 and CDR2 (germline): LNHDA, SQIVND (reference sequence). V lost 6 bases, J lost 7 bases, and 10 bases lay in between. The CDR3 here is CASSQGREQYF. The CDR3 coding sequence is TGTGCCAGTAGCCAGGGCCGGGAGCAGTACTTC.

About this clone itself: The same CDR3 is also encoded by other DNA sequences in this sample. The chain couples TRBV5-4 to TRBJ1-3, with D possibly being TRBD1 (5 bases). This CDR3 has 15 residues. CDR1 is SGHNT, CDR2 YYREEE, per germline (reference sequence). Trimming shortened V by 4 bases and J by 0 bases, and 11 bases separated the two germline ends. The CDR3 DNA follows: TGTGCCAGCAGCCTAGACAGCCTCTCTGGAAACACCATATATTTT. This codes for CASSLDSLSGNTIYF.

V usage is TRBV6-1 and J usage is TRBJ2-5; TRBD1 aligns across 11 bases. The V gene end was trimmed by 6 bases and the J gene end by 4 bases; junction bases not matched to a gene: 7. This CDR3 is built from 15 residues. CDR1 is MNHNS and CDR2 is SASEGT in the germline V gene. In DNA, the CDR3 is TGTGCCAGCAGAACCACCGGGACAGGGGGAGAGACCCAGTACTTC. This translates into CASRTTGTGGETQYF.

The chain joins TRBV10-3 to TRBJ2-6; 7 bases line up with TRBD1. The V gene's germline CDR1 is ENHRY and CDR2 SYGVKD. The CDR3 totals 16 residues. The J segment lost 7 bases and the V segment lost 2 bases, leaving 8 bases of the junction unmatched. CDR3 in amino acids: CAISEGGQAPANVLTF. CDR3 DNA: TGTGCCATCAGTGAGGGAGGACAGGCCCCTGCCAACGTCCTGACTTTC.

V gene TRBV28 combines with J gene TRBJ2-6; D is undetermined. The V gene lost 5 bases and the J gene lost 2 bases, with 10 bases spanning the gap. Germline V gene data show CDR1 as MDHEN and CDR2 as SYDVKM. The CDR3 sequence is 15 residues long. CDR3 in amino acids: CASSTLTAGANVLTF. CDR3 sequence (DNA): TGTGCCAGCAGTACGCTTACAGCTGGGGCCAACGTCCTGACTTTC.

The rearrangement joins TRBV11-3 to TRBJ1-2; D unclear. CDR3 length equals 12 residues. Trimming removed 5 bases at V and 5 bases at J, with 9 bases between. Germline lookup yields CDR1 SGHNT and CDR2 YENEEA. DNA of the CDR3: TGTGCCAGCAGCCAGGCGGGATATGGCTACACCTTC. Amino acids: CASSQAGYGYTF.

The gene calls are TRBV7-3 and TRBJ1-2; 8 bases map to TRBD1. The CDR3 has 19 amino acids. J lost 4 bases, V lost 5 bases, and 21 bases had no gene match. Germline assignment: CDR1 SGHTA and CDR2 FQGTGA. In DNA, the CDR3 is TGTGCCAGCAGCGCCCCGGGACAGGAAGCAGCGGCCCTTTTCTATGGCTACACCTTC. Translating it yields CASSAPGQEAAALFYGYTF. Combining the CDR3 with reference TRBV7-3 and TRBJ1-2 gives the whole variable domain GAGVSQTPSNKVTEKGKYVELRCDPISGHTALYWYRQSLGQGPEFLIYFQGTGAADDSGLPNDRFFAVRPEGSVSTLKIQRTERGDSAVYLCASSAPGQEAAALFYGYTFGSGTRLTVV.